Shown below are 15 T cell receptor beta chains from a single sample sequenced in a study of CD8+ T cells in alopecia areata. Treatment noted: oral pan-JAK inhibitor, 5-10 mg twice daily. The authors extracted RNA and reverse transcribed it into cDNA as the sequencing template. TCRdb keeps only in-frame clones here, not all; method: immunoSEQ multiplex PCR. The sample records roughly 180,000 clones, less than 70% being singletons. The sample in question was CD8+ T cells sorted from blood, obtained at week 24, from a patient treated with tofacitinib. The receptors were gathered from a human donor with alopecia areata.

This chain links TRBV29-1 with TRBJ2-1; D remains unclear. This CDR3 comprises 14 residues. Trimming stripped 0 bases from V and 9 bases from J, with 15 bases between. The germline V gene encodes CDR1 SQVTM and CDR2 ANQGSEA. CDR3 in amino acids: CSVEDSQVGIEQFF. Written as DNA, the CDR3 is TGCAGCGTTGAAGACTCCCAGGTTGGGATTGAGCAGTTCTTC.

The V gene is TRBV5-6, the J gene TRBJ2-1; no reliable D call. Trimming took 0 bases from V and 11 from J, leaving 9 bases between them. Looked up from germline, CDR1 is SGHDT and CDR2 is YYEEEE. The CDR3 extends over 12 amino acids. CDR3 DNA sequence: TGTGCCAGCAGCTTGGATGCAGATAAGCAGTTCTTC. Translating gives CASSLDADKQFF.

The V and J genes are TRBV19 and TRBJ1-2; TRBD1 might be the D (5 bases). The CDR3 loop spans 12 amino acids. Germline values: CDR1 LNHDA, CDR2 SQIVND (reference sequence). Trimming stripped 3 bases from V and 13 bases from J, with 15 bases between. CDR3 sequence: CASSIGADRGTF. The CDR3 coding sequence is TGTGCCAGTAGTATCGGGGCAGACCGGGGCACCTTC.

This chain connects TRBV10-2 to TRBJ2-7; 7 positions agree with TRBD2. The CDR3 length is 16 residues. Germline V gives CDR1 WSHSY, CDR2 SAAADI. The junction had 9 bases not matched to a gene; V was cut back by 0 bases and J by 4 bases. Here the CDR3 DNA reads TGCGCCAGCAGTGAGTCGATGGGGAGGGACGGATACGAGCAGTACTTC. Protein product: CASSESMGRDGYEQYF.

The V gene is TRBV6-5, the J gene TRBJ2-1, with TRBD1 matching over 10 bases. V shed 10 bases, J shed 7 bases, and the junction held 7 bases outside the gene matches. CDR1 is MNHEY, CDR2 SVGAGI, per germline. The CDR3 has 13 amino acids. In nucleotides, the CDR3 is TGTGCCACCCGACAGGGGGCCGGGAATGAGCAGTTCTTC. It yields the protein CATRQGAGNEQFF.

This clone was seen a few times. The chain is built from TRBV29-1 and TRBJ2-1, with unresolved D. V gave up 5 bases and J gave up 14 bases, with 13 bases separating them. This CDR3 has 10 residues. Looked up from germline, CDR1 is SQVTM and CDR2 is ANQGSEA. The CDR3 DNA reads TGCAGCGTTCCCGAGAGGACCGAGTTCTTC. This translates into CSVPERTEFF.

This sequence joins TRBV30 and TRBJ1-1; D is perhaps TRBD1 (6 bases). The V and J ends lost 3 bases and 8 bases respectively, with 16 bases between them. Germline loops: CDR1 GTSNPN, CDR2 SVGIG (reference sequence). The CDR3 runs 13 residues. The CDR3 loop reads CAWRIGAGVEAFF. The DNA of the CDR3 is TGTGCCTGGAGGATTGGGGCAGGGGTCGAAGCTTTCTTT.

This clone appeared a few times. The rearrangement uses TRBV29-1 and TRBJ1-1, with a possible D match to TRBD1 (6 bases). CDR3 length: 12 residues. Trimming shortened V by 3 bases and J by 6 bases, and 11 bases separated the two germline ends. CDR1 SQVTM and CDR2 ANQGSEA come from the germline V gene. The CDR3 loop reads CSVDSGQAEAFF. CDR3 nucleotide sequence: TGCAGCGTTGATTCGGGACAAGCTGAAGCTTTCTTT.

The J gene is TRBJ1-2, the V gene TRBV20-1; no definite D call. This CDR3 contains 9 residues. Germline CDR1 DFQATT, CDR2 SNEGSKA (reference sequence). The germline V and J ends were trimmed by 6 bases and 10 bases, with 9 bases remaining between them. The CDR3 DNA reads TGCAGTGCCCTCGATAACTACACCTTC. The encoded protein is CSALDNYTF.

The CDR3 DNA reads as TGCAGCGTTGAAGATCGAAACCAGGAAGGGCCTTATGGCTACACCTTC. It translates to CSVEDRNQEGPYGYTF. This chain connects TRBV29-1 to TRBJ1-2; D is unclear. V dropped 0 bases and J dropped 5 bases, with 19 bases sitting between them. The CDR3 runs 16 residues. CDR1 is SQVTM and CDR2 is ANQGSEA in the germline V gene.

In its sample, this clone was seen a few times. This chain connects TRBV30 to TRBJ2-3; TRBD2 matches 10 bases. The CDR3 loop spans 16 amino acids. The germline CDR1 and CDR2 sequences are GTSNPN and SVGIG (reference sequence). J gave up 5 bases and V 4 bases, and 12 bases lay outside the gene matches. The CDR3 reads CAWTRGSGGAEDTQYF. The CDR3, as DNA: TGTGCCTGGACCCGGGGGAGCGGGGGGGCTGAAGATACGCAGTATTTT.

This clone was seen a handful of times. V usage is TRBV28 and J usage is TRBJ2-7, with 10 positions matching TRBD1. The V and J ends lost 5 bases and 3 bases, in that order; junction bases with no gene match: 7. CDR1 is MDHEN, CDR2 SYDVKM, per germline. This CDR3 comprises 15 residues. CDR3 nucleotide sequence: TGTGCCAGCAGTCCCCGGACAGGGGGAGACTACGAGCAGTACTTC. It specifies CASSPRTGGDYEQYF. The full variable domain, in which reference TRBV28 and TRBJ2-7 provide the parts outside the CDR3, is DVKVTQSSRYLVKRTGEKVFLECVQDMDHENMFWYRQDPGLGLRLIYFSYDVKMKEKGDIPEGYSVSREKKERFSLILESASTNQTSMYLCASSPRTGGDYEQYFGPGTRLTVT.

This clone has just a few counts. V is TRBV13 and J is TRBJ2-7; D is undetermined. This CDR3 has 12 amino acids. V lost 0 bases and J lost 3, with 3 bases in between. Germline CDR1 PRHDT, CDR2 FYEKMQ (reference sequence). The CDR3 coding sequence is TGTGCCAGCAGCTTAGGTAACTACGAGCAGTACTTC. Translated, it gives CASSLGNYEQYF.

This chain joins TRBV4-3 and TRBJ1-1; D call uncertain. From germline, CDR1 is LGHNA and CDR2 YSLEER. V lost 0 bases and J lost 0, with 8 bases in between. The CDR3 extends over 15 amino acids. CDR3 DNA sequence: TGCGCCAGCAGCCAAGATCGCGACATGAACACTGAAGCTTTCTTT. Residues: CASSQDRDMNTEAFF.

V gene TRBV4-3 combines with J gene TRBJ1-1; D perhaps matches TRBD1 (6 bases). The CDR3 runs to 16 residues. The V gene's germline CDR1 is LGHNA and CDR2 YSLEER. Trimming removed 0 bases from V and 4 bases from J, with 15 bases in between. The chain's CDR3 is CASSQEGGMVGTEAFF. DNA of the CDR3: TGCGCCAGCAGCCAAGAAGGGGGGATGGTGGGCACTGAAGCTTTCTTT.